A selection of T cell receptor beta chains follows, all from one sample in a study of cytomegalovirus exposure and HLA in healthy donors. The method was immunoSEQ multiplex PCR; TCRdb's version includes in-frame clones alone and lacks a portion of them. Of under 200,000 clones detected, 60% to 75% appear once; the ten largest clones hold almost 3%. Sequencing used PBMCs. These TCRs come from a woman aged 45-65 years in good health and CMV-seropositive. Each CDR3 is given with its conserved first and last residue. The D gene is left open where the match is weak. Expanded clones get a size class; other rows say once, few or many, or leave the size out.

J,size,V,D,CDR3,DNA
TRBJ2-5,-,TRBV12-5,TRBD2,CASGRGEASQETQYF,TGTGCTAGTGGCCGGGGGGAGGCGTCCCAAGAGACCCAGTACTTC
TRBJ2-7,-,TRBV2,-,CASSKNRHYEQYF,TGTGCCAGCAGTAAAAATAGACACTACGAGCAGTACTTC
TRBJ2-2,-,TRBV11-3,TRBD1,CASSEKAPGQDNTGELFF,TGTGCCAGCAGCGAGAAAGCCCCGGGACAGGATAACACCGGGGAGCTGTTTTTT
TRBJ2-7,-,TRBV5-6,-,CASSPDGSGYEQYF,TGTGCCAGCAGCCCGGACGGGAGCGGGTACGAGCAGTACTTC
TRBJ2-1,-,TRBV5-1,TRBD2,CASSLASGGANEQFF,TGCGCCAGCAGCTTGGCCAGCGGGGGGGCGAATGAGCAGTTCTTC
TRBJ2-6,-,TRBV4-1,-,CASSQDRGSSGANVLTF,TGCGCCAGCAGCCAAGATCGGGGTTCCTCTGGGGCCAACGTCCTGACTTTC
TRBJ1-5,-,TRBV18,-,CASSPGLISDQPQHF,TGTGCCAGCTCACCAGGTTTGATTAGCGATCAGCCCCAGCATTTT
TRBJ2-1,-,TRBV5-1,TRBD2,CASSWGLAGGHNEQFF,TGCGCCAGCAGCTGGGGACTAGCGGGAGGACACAATGAGCAGTTCTTC
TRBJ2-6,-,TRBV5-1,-,CASSLAGGAGANVLTF,TGCGCCAGCAGCTTGGCCGGAGGGGCTGGGGCCAACGTCCTGACTTTC
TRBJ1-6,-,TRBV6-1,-,CASSDSTGSNPPLHF,TGTGCCAGCAGTGACTCGACAGGTTCGAATCCACCCCTCCACTTT
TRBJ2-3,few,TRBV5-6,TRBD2,CASSLLLSGGFDTQYF,TGTGCCAGCAGCTTGCTTCTTAGCGGGGGGTTTGATACGCAGTATTTT
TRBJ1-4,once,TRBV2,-,CASSSDNNEKLFF,TGTGCCAGCAGCTCCGACAATAATGAAAAACTGTTTTTT
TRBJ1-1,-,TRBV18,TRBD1,CASSPVTGGLGTEAFF,TGTGCCAGCTCACCGGTCACAGGGGGATTGGGCACTGAAGCTTTCTTT
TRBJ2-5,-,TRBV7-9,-,CASSPRRGETQYF,TGTGCCAGCAGCCCCCGGAGGGGAGAGACCCAGTACTTC
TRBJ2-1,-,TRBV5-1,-,CASSFGGANEQFF,TGCGCCAGCAGCTTTGGGGGGGCTAATGAGCAGTTCTTC
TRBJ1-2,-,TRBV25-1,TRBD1,CASSALSGGGYTF,TGTGCCAGCAGTGCTCTATCAGGGGGCGGCTACACCTTC
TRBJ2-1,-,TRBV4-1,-,CASSRVPVSSPYNEQFF,TGCGCCAGCAGCCGAGTCCCCGTAAGTAGCCCCTACAATGAGCAGTTCTTC
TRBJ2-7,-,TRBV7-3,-,CASSLFPGGVYEQYF,TGTGCCAGCAGCCTCTTTCCGGGGGGCGTATACGAGCAGTACTTC
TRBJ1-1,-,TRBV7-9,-,CASSLNAGGRTEAFF,TGTGCCAGCAGCTTAAACGCCGGGGGGAGGACTGAAGCTTTCTTT
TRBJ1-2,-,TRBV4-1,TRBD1,CASSQVGTGVSANYGYTF,TGCGCCAGCAGCCAAGTAGGGACAGGGGTTTCCGCTAACTATGGCTACACCTTC
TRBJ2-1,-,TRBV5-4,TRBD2,CASSSVLAGDNEQFF,TGTGCCAGCAGCTCAGTCTTAGCGGGGGACAATGAGCAGTTCTTC
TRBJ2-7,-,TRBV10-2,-,CASSGDSFGEQYF,TGCGCCAGCAGTGGGGACTCCTTTGGCGAGCAGTACTTC
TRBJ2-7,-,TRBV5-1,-,CASNLLDSTTYEQYF,TGCGCCAGCAATTTACTGGACAGTACAACCTACGAGCAGTACTTC
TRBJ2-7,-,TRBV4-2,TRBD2,CASSPGTSGAPGEQYF,TGTGCCAGCAGCCCAGGGACTAGCGGGGCGCCAGGGGAGCAGTACTTC
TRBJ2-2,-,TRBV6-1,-,CASSGDISNTGELFF,TGTGCCAGCAGTGGGGACATTTCGAACACCGGGGAGCTGTTTTTT
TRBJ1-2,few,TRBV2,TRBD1,CASSRSPTQGQRSGYTF,TGTGCCAGCAGTCGATCCCCGACCCAGGGACAGAGGTCTGGCTACACCTTC
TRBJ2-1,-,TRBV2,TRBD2,CASSASTSGGELWWDSEQFF,TGTGCCAGCAGTGCTTCGACTAGCGGGGGGGAGTTATGGTGGGATAGTGAGCAGTTCTTC
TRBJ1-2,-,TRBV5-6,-,CASSLPRGEGYTF,TGTGCCAGCAGCTTACCCCGGGGGGAAGGCTACACCTTC
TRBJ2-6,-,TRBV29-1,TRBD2,CSVGGASSGANVLTF,TGCAGCGTCGGGGGGGCGAGCTCTGGGGCCAACGTCCTGACTTTC
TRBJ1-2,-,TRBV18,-,CASSPRLGVEGYTF,TGTGCCAGCTCACCCCGGTTGGGCGTCGAGGGCTACACCTTC
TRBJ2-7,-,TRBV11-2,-,CASSLSGAHLFEQYF,TGTGCCAGCAGCTTGTCAGGGGCCCACCTTTTCGAGCAGTACTTC
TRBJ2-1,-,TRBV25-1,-,CASSAGCEQFF,TGTGCCAGCAGTGCGGGATGTGAGCAGTTCTTC
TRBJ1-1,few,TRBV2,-,CASRGDTEAFF,TGTGCCAGCAGGGGAGACACTGAAGCTTTCTTT
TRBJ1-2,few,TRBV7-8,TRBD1,CASRSGVTGSNYGYTF,TGTGCCAGCAGATCCGGTGTGACAGGGTCTAACTATGGCTACACCTTC
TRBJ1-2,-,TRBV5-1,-,CASSLAAAHTNYGYTF,TGCGCCAGCAGCTTGGCGGCAGCGCACACTAACTATGGCTACACCTTC
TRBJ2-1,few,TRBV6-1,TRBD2,CASRGTSGGREQFF,TGTGCCAGCAGGGGGACTAGCGGGGGCCGTGAGCAGTTCTTC
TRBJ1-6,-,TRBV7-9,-,CASSLAQVNSPLHF,TGTGCCAGCAGCCTCGCCCAGGTTAATTCACCCCTCCACTTT
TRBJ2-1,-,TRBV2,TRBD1,CASSEDRAAGSEQFF,TGTGCCAGCAGTGAGGACAGGGCCGCAGGGAGTGAGCAGTTCTTC
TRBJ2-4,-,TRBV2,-,CASSEEGLQYF,TGTGCCAGCAGTGAGGAGGGCCTTCAGTACTTC
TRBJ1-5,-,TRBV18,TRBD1,CASSPSGTGGNQPQHF,TGTGCCAGCTCACCGTCCGGGACAGGAGGCAATCAGCCCCAGCATTTT
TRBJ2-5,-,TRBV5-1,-,CASSHKDSKETQYF,TGCGCCAGCAGCCACAAGGACAGTAAAGAGACCCAGTACTTC
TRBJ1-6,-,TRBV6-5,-,CASSYSGGNSPLHF,TGTGCCAGCAGTTACTCAGGAGGAAATTCACCCCTCCACTTT
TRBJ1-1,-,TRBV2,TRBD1,CASRTGSWNTEAFF,TGTGCCAGCAGGACAGGGAGTTGGAACACTGAAGCTTTCTTT
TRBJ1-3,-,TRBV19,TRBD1,CASRLGQEGNTTYF,TGTGCCAGTAGACTCGGACAGGAGGGAAACACCACATATTTT
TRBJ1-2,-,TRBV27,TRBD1,CASSWAGGYGYTF,TGTGCCAGCAGTTGGGCAGGGGGCTATGGCTACACCTTC
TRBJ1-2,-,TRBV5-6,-,CASSLRRTANYGYTF,TGTGCCAGCAGCTTGAGGCGCACAGCTAACTATGGCTACACCTTC
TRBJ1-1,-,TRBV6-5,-,CASSYSGGRAFF,TGTGCCAGCAGTTACTCAGGGGGTCGAGCTTTCTTT
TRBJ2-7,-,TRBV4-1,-,CASSRVAGRSGNEQYF,TGCGCCAGCAGCCGCGTAGCCGGGAGAAGCGGCAACGAGCAGTACTTC
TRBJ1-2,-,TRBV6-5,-,CASSPDRNYGYTF,TGTGCCAGCAGCCCGGACAGAAACTATGGCTACACCTTC
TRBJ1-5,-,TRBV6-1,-,CASSDGNQPQHF,TGTGCCAGCAGTGACGGCAATCAGCCCCAGCATTTT
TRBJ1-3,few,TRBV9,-,CASSRQPDSYSGNTIYF,TGTGCCAGCAGTCGACAGCCAGACTCCTACTCTGGAAACACCATATATTTT
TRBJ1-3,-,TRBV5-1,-,CASSLDLAGNTIYF,TGCGCCAGCAGCTTGGACTTGGCTGGAAACACCATATATTTT
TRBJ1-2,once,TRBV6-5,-,CASSYRGGAGGYTF,TGTGCCAGCAGTTATCGGGGAGGGGCTGGTGGCTACACCTTC
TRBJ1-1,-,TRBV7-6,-,CASSLQTNSYLEAFF,TGTGCCAGCAGCTTACAAACGAACAGTTACCTTGAAGCTTTCTTT
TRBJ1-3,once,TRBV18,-,CASSPFKADRTGNTIYF,TGTGCCAGCTCACCTTTCAAAGCTGACAGGACTGGAAACACCATATATTTT
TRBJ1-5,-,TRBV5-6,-,CASSFAGTINQPQHF,TGTGCCAGCAGCTTTGCCGGGACAATTAATCAGCCCCAGCATTTT
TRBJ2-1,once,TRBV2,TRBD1,CASSAGTGANEQFF,TGTGCCAGCAGTGCCGGGACAGGGGCAAATGAGCAGTTCTTC
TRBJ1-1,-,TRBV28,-,CASSLSGENTEAFF,TGTGCCAGCAGTTTATCGGGGGAGAACACTGAAGCTTTCTTT
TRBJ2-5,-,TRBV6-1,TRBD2,CASSEFPSGGARKTQYF,TGTGCCAGCAGTGAATTCCCTAGCGGGGGGGCCAGGAAGACCCAGTACTTC